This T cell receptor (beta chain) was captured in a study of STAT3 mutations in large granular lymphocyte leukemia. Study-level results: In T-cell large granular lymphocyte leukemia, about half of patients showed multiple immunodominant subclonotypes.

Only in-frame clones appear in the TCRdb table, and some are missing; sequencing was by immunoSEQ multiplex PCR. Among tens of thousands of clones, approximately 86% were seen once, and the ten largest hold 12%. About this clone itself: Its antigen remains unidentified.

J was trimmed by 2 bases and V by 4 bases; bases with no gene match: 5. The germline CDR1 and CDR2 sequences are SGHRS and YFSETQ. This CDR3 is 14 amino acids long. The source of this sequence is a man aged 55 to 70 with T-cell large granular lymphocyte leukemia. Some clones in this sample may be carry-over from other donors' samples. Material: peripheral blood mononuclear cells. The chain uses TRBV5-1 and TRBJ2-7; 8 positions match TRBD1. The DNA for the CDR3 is TGCGCCAGCAGCGGCGACAGGGGACCCTACGAGCAGTACTTC. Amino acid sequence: CASSGDRGPYEQYF.